These T cell receptor beta chains were read from a single sample in a study of cytomegalovirus exposure and HLA in healthy donors. Data came from immunoSEQ multiplex PCR; TCRdb stores just in-frame clones and leaves some out. The data contain tens of thousands of clones, about 96% of them seen just once; the ten biggest clones take up approximately 2.5%. The sequenced sample was PBMCs. Source of these receptors: a man between 18 and 29 years old in good health and CMV-seronegative. CDR3s leave out the opening cysteine and the closing phenylalanine or tryptophan.

v_gene | CDR3aa
TRBV28 | ASSLGGDEQF
TRBV4-2 | ASSQDEAIRDRGDEQF
TRBV27 | ATTQTGRDEQF
TRBV5-1 | ASSTGSRLNTEAF
TRBV28 | ASSLVRAYKGMGNTEAF
TRBV5-1 | ASSEQGQEGAF
TRBV2 | ASSAGRGYGYT
TRBV4-1 | ASSPDRGSSPLH
TRBV28 | ASRPTGNTEAF
TRBV5-1 | ASSLGAGQPQH
TRBV15 | ATSRGASGGLNEQF
TRBV28 | ASSLTGRDTEAF
TRBV10-3 | AISESRETGNTIY
TRBV14 | ASSERGDRGFY
TRBV5-4 | ASSVRQGEEKLF
TRBV28 | ASTSHQGFQETQY
TRBV2 | ASNRDRGRTGELF
TRBV2 | AIGGSGISYNEQF
TRBV7-6 | ASSLSVGGRGTGELF
TRBV19 | ASSIVGLHNEQF
TRBV11-2 | ASSNWQDNDTGELF